This T cell receptor (beta chain) stems from a study of T cell responses to AZD1222 COVID-19 vaccine. Germline V gene sequence: CDR1 LGHNA, CDR2 YSLEER. This CDR3 has 17 residues. The V end was cut by 0 bases, the J end by 2 bases, with 15 bases between. TCRdb keeps only in-frame clones here, not all; method: immunoSEQ multiplex PCR. Of some 200,000 clones listed, 90% to 95% are singletons. This clone has only a few counts. Its antigen is undetermined. Study-wide points: Reports indicate that nearly half of spike-specific TCRs are directed at unmutated variant regions. Only 5 or 6 AZD1222 recipients were seropositive at baseline. It was only after the peak T cell response that any repertoires were sampled. The CD4 TCRs associated with vaccination extended across spike and predominated at 160-218 and 743-854.

The receptor comes from an adult who received the MenACWY meningococcal vaccine as a control. This chain links TRBV4-3 with TRBJ2-3, with TRBD1 as a possible D gene (5 bases). The material was peripheral blood, obtained 28 days after the second dose of the MenACWY control vaccine. The CDR3 DNA sequence: TGCGCCAGCAGCCAAGATCCCCCAGGGCAGCTCACAGATACGCAGTATTTT. This codes for CASSQDPPGQLTDTQYF.